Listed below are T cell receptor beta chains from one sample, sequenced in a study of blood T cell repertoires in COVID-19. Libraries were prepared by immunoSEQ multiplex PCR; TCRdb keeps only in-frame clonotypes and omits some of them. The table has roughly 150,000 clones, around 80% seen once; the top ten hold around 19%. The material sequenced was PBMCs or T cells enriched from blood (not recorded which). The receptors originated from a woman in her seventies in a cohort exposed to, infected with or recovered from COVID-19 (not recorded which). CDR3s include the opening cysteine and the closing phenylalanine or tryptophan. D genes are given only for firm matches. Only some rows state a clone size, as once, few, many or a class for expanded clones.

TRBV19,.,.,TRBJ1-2,TGTGCCAGTAGTAACAGCTTCTATGGCTACACCTTC,CASSNSFYGYTF
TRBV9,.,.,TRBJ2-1,TGTGCCAGCAGCGTAGCGGCAGGGGCCCGCTCCTACAATGAGCAGTTCTTC,CASSVAAGARSYNEQFF
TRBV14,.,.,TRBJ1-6,TGTGCCAGCAGCCGTTTTCTGAGTTCACCCCTCCACTTT,CASSRFLSSPLHF
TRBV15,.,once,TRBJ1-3,TGTGCCACCAGCAGCCCTAGTGACTCTGGAAACACCATATATTTT,CATSSPSDSGNTIYF
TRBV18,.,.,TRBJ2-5,TGTGCCAGCTCACCACGGATGGAGAGGGAGACCCAGTACTTC,CASSPRMERETQYF
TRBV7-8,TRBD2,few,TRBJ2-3,TGTGCCAGCAGCTTACGGCCCGGCGGGAGAGGGGATACGCAGTATTTT,CASSLRPGGRGDTQYF
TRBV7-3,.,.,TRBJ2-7,TGTGCCAGCAGCTTAGGGCCGGGAAACTACGAGCAGTACTTC,CASSLGPGNYEQYF
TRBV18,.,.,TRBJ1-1,TGTGCCAGCTCAGCCCAACAGGCGAACACTGAAGCTTTCTTT,CASSAQQANTEAFF
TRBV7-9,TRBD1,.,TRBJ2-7,TGTGCCAGCAGCCGCCTTTGGACAGGGGCAACCTACGAGCAGTACTTC,CASSRLWTGATYEQYF
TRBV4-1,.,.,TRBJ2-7,TGCGCCAGCAGCCATGACACCCAGCCCTCCTACGAGCAGTACTTC,CASSHDTQPSYEQYF
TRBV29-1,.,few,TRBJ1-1,TGCAGCGTTGTAGTTTTTCAGAACACTGAAGCTTTCTTT,CSVVVFQNTEAFF
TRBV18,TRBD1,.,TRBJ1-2,TGTGCCAGCTCACGGGACAGGGGACACTATGGCTACACCTTC,CASSRDRGHYGYTF
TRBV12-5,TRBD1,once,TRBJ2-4,TGTGCTAGTGACGGAGGACAGGGCGACATTCAGTACTTC,CASDGGQGDIQYF
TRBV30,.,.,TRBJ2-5,TGTGCCTGGAGTCAGGGGGCGACGGGACTATCAGAGACCCAGTACTTC,CAWSQGATGLSETQYF
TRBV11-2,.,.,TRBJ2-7,TGTGCCAGCAGCAAGTACAGGGAGGGGAACTACGAGCAGTACTTC,CASSKYREGNYEQYF
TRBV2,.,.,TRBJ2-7,TGTGCCAGCAGCGTATTACCGGGGGAGCAGTACTTC,CASSVLPGEQYF
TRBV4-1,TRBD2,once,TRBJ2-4,TGCGCCAGCAGCCCAGAGCCACTAGCGGGATACATTCAGTACTTC,CASSPEPLAGYIQYF
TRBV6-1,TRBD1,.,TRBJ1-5,TGTGCCAGCAGTGCCTTACAGGGGGGCAGCAATCAGCCCCAGCATTTT,CASSALQGGSNQPQHF
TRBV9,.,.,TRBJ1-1,TGTGCCAGCAGCGTAGCTCCTGAGGGCAGGATGGCTTTCTTT,CASSVAPEGRMAFF
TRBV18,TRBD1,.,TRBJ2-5,TGTGCCAGCTCACCTACCAGGGCGATGAGGGGGCGCGTCGGGGAGACCCAGTACTTC,CASSPTRAMRGRVGETQYF
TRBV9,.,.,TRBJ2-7,TGTGCCAGCAGCGGGGTTTCCGGGATTAGATCCGAGCAGTACTTC,CASSGVSGIRSEQYF
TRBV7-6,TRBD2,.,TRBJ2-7,TGTGCCAGCAGCTTACAAGCGGGAGTAGTCTACGAGCAGTACTTC,CASSLQAGVVYEQYF
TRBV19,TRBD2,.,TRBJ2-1,TGTGCCAGTAGTTCCCGGACTAGCGGGAGTAATGAGCAGTTCTTC,CASSSRTSGSNEQFF
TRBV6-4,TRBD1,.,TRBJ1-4,TGTGCCAGCAGTCCGGACAGGGGGGGAAAACTGTTTTTT,CASSPDRGGKLFF
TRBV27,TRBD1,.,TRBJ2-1,TGTGCCAGCAGTTCGGTCGGGACAGGGCAATTCTTC,CASSSVGTGQFF
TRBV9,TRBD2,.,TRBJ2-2,TGTGCCAGCAGCCCCCGGACTAGCGGGACCGGCGGGGAGCTGTTTTTT,CASSPRTSGTGGELFF
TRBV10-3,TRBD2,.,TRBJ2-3,TGTGCCACCGGGACTAGCGGGAATCAAGATACGCAGTATTTT,CATGTSGNQDTQYF
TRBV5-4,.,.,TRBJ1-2,TGTGCCAGCAGCCTGAGGAACAACTATGGCTACACCTTC,CASSLRNNYGYTF
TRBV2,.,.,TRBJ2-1,TGTGCCAGCAGTGTTCTGATCCAGGAACTTAACAATGAGCAGTTCTTC,CASSVLIQELNNEQFF
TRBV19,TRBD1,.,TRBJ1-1,TGTGCCAGTAGTGTCGCCTTCCAGGGGGCGACGGCTTTCTTT,CASSVAFQGATAFF
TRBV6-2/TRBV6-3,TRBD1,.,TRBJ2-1,TGTGCCAGCAGTCTTGACAGGGCAGGGCGCTGGCAGTTCTTC,CASSLDRAGRWQFF
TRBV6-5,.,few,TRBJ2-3,TGTGCCAGCAGTTACTCCCCCAGGGGTACGCAGTATTTT,CASSYSPRGTQYF
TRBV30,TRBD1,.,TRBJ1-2,TGTGCCTGGAGTGCCCCGGGACAGGGTGATGGCTACACCTTC,CAWSAPGQGDGYTF
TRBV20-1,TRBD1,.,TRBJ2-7,TGCAGTGCTAGTAAAGGACAGGGGGCTAACGAGCAGTACTTC,CSASKGQGANEQYF
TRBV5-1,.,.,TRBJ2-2,TGCGCCAGCAGCAATGGAGTGCGGAACACCGGGGAGCTGTTTTTT,CASSNGVRNTGELFF
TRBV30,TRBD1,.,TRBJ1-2,TGTGCCTGGAGTGCCCCGCAGGGGGCCTATGGCTACACCTTC,CAWSAPQGAYGYTF
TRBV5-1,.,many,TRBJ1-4,TGCGCCAGCAGCTTGACCCGGGAAAAACTGTTTTTT,CASSLTREKLFF
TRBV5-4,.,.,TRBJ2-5,TGTGCCAGCAGCTTGGCCGCAGGGCAAGAGACCCAGTACTTC,CASSLAAGQETQYF
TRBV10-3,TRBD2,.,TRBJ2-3,TGTGCCATCAGTGGGGAGACTAGCGTCCCAGATACGCAGTATTTT,CAISGETSVPDTQYF
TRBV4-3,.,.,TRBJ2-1,TGCGCCAGCAGCCAAGATCTAGGCCCCTGGGACAATGAGCAGTTCTTC,CASSQDLGPWDNEQFF
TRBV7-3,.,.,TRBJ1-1,TGTGCCAGCAGCCCTCAGGGGATCGGTGAAGCTTTCTTT,CASSPQGIGEAFF
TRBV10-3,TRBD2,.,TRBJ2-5,TGTGCCATCAGTACGACTAGCGGGAGACAAGAGACCCAGTACTTC,CAISTTSGRQETQYF
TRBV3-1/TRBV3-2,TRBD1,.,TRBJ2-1,TGTGCCAGCAGCCAAGTCTCTGGACAGGGATCCCATGAGCAGTTCTTC,CASSQVSGQGSHEQFF
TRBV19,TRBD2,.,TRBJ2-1,TGTGCCAGTAGTATTCGAACTAGCGTAAAGAACAATGAGCAGTTCTTC,CASSIRTSVKNNEQFF
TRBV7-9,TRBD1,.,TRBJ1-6,TGTGCCAGCAGCTTCAGGGGGCCTTCACCCCTCCACTTT,CASSFRGPSPLHF
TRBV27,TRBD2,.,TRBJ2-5,TGTGCCAGCAGTTCCTTTCTAGCGGGCCAAGAGACCCAGTACTTC,CASSSFLAGQETQYF
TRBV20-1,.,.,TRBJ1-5,TGCAGTGCCCTCCATCAGCCCCAGCATTTT,CSALHQPQHF
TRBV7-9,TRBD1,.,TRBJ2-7,TGTGCCAGCAGCCCCGGACAGGAGTCCTACAAGCAGTACTTC,CASSPGQESYKQYF
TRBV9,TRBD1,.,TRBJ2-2,TGTGCCAGCACGGGGACAGGAGACACCGGGGAGCTGTTTTTT,CASTGTGDTGELFF
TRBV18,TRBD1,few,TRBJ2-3,TGTGCCAGCCCAGGGACAGGGGGCTCTCGGCGGGAGGGCGTAGTAACGTACTTTAAAGATACGCAGTATTTT,CASPGTGGSRREGVVTYFKDTQYF
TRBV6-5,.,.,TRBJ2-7,TGTGCCAGCATCAATGGAGGCGTACCCTACGAGCAGTACTTC,CASINGGVPYEQYF
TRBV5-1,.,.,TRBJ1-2,TGCGCCAGCAGCTCAACCGCGGGGTCTTTGGGTGGCTACACCTTC,CASSSTAGSLGGYTF
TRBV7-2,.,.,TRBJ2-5,TGTGCCAGCAGCTTGGAGGTACTGCAAGAGACCCAGTACTTC,CASSLEVLQETQYF
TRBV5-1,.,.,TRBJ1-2,TGCGCCAGCAGCCTTAACGGAGATGGCTACACCTTC,CASSLNGDGYTF
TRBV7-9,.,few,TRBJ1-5,TGTGCCAGCAGCTCCACCCGTGAGAGTGGAGTCAATCAGCCCCAGCATTTT,CASSSTRESGVNQPQHF
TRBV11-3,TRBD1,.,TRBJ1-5,TGTGCCAGCACCGGACAGGCGAGTCAGCCCCAGCATTTT,CASTGQASQPQHF
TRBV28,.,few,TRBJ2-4,TGTGCCAGCAGCCTTATAGACAGAAAACCCAAAAACATTCAGTACTTC,CASSLIDRKPKNIQYF
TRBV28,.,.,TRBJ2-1,TGTGCCAGCAGTTTGGGGCAGCGGGCGCCTCAGTTCTTC,CASSLGQRAPQFF
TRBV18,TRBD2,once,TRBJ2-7,TGTGCCAGCTCACCACCTGGGACTAGCGGGTCCTACGAGCAGTACTTC,CASSPPGTSGSYEQYF